This passage covers 2 T cell receptor beta chains from one sample sequenced in a study of CD8 T cells in Susac syndrome. Reverse transcription of about 0.45 to 1 ug RNA was carried out with random hexamers. Via MiXCR, TCRdb re-called the immunoSEQ multiplex PCR reads, giving one row per CDR3 protein. The sample lists about 120,000 distinct CDR3 sequences; around 94% were seen once. Sequences were obtained from CD8+ T cells from PBMCs. These TCRs come from a human donor with Susac syndrome.

The chain couples TRBV9 to TRBJ2-2; unclear D gene. The ends were cut back, 0 bases at V and 1 base at J, with 7 bases in the middle. This CDR3 has 15 amino acids. Germline lookup yields CDR1 SGDLS and CDR2 YYNGEE. Written as DNA, the CDR3 is TGTGCCAGCAGCGTAGGTGTGCAGAACACCGGGGAGCTGTTTTTT. Amino acids: CASSVGVQNTGELFF.

The chain couples TRBV6-2 or TRBV6-3 to TRBJ1-5, with no clear D. This CDR3 is built from 10 residues. The ends were cut back, 7 bases at V and 7 bases at J, with 5 bases in the middle. The germline V gene has CDR1 MNHEY and CDR2 SVGEGT. CDR3 DNA sequence: TGTGCCAGCATCGGACAGCCCCAGCATTTT. It codes for CASIGQPQHF.